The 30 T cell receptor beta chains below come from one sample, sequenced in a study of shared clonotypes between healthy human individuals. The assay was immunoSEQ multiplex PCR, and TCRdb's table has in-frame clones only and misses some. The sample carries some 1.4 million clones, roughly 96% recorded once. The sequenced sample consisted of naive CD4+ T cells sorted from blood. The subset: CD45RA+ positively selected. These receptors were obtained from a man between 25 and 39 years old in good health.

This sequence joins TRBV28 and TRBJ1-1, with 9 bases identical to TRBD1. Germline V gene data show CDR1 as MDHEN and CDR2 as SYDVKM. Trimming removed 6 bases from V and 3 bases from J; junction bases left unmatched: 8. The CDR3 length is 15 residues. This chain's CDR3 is CASRTGTGIYTEAFF. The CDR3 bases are TGTGCCAGCAGGACCGGGACAGGGATTTACACTGAAGCTTTCTTT.

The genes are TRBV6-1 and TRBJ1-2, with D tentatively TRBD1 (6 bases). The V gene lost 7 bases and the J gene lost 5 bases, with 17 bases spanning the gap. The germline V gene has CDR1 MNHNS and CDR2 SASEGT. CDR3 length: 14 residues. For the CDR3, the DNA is TGTGCCAGCACCGCCGTGGGGGCGGGGTATGGCTACACCTTC. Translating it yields CASTAVGAGYGYTF.

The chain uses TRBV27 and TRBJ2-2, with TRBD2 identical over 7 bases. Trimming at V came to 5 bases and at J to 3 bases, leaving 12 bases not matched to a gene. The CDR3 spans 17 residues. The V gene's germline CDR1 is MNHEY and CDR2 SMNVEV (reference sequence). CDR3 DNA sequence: TGTGCCAGCAGTCCCCACCCCGGGAGGTCGCACACCGGGGAGCTGTTTTTT. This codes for CASSPHPGRSHTGELFF.

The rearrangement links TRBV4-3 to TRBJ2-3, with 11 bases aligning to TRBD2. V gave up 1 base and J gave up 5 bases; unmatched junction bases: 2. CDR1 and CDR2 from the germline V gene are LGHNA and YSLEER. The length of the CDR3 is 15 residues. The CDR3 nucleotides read TGCGCCAGCAGCCAAGGACTAGCGGGATTAGATACGCAGTATTTT. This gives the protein CASSQGLAGLDTQYF.

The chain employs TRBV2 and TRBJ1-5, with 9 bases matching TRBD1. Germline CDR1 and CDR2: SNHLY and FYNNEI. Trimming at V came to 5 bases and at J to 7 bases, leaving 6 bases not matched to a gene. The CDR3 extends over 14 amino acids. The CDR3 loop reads CASSRTGEGQPQHF. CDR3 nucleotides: TGTGCCAGCAGTAGGACAGGGGAAGGGCAGCCCCAGCATTTT.

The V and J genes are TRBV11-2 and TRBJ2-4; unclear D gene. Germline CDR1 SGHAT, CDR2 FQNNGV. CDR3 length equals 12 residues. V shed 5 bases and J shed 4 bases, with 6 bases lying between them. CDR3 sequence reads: CASSREKNIQYF. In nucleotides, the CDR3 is TGTGCCAGCAGCCGCGAGAAAAACATTCAGTACTTC.

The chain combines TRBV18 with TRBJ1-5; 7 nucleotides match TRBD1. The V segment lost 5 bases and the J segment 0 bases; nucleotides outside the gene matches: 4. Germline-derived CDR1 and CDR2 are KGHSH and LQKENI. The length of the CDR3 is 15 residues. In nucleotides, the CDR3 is TGTGCCAGCTCAGGGACAGATAATAGCAATCAGCCCCAGCATTTT. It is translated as CASSGTDNSNQPQHF.

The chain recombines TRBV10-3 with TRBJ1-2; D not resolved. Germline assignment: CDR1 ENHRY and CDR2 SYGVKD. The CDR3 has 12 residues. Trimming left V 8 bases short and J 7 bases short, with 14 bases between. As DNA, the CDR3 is TGTGCCATCCCCAATCCATGGGGTGGCTACACCTTC. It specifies CAIPNPWGGYTF.

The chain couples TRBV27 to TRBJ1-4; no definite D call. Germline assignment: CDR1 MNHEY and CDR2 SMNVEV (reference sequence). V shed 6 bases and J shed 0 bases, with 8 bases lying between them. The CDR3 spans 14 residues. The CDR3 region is CASRERSTNEKLFF. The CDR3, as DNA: TGTGCCAGCAGAGAAAGGTCAACTAATGAAAAACTGTTTTTT. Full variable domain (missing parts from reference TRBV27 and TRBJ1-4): EAQVTQNPRYLITVTGKKLTVTCSQNMNHEYMSWYRQDPGLGLRQIYYSMNVEVTDKGDVPEGYKVSRKEKRNFPLILESPSPNQTSLYFCASRERSTNEKLFFGSGTQLSVL.

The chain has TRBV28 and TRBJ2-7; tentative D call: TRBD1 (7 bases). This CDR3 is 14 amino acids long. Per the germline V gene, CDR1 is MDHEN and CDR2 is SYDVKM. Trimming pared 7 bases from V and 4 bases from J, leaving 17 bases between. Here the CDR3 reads CASTAGRGRYEQYF. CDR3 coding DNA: TGTGCCAGCACCGCGGGCAGGGGGAGGTACGAGCAGTACTTC.

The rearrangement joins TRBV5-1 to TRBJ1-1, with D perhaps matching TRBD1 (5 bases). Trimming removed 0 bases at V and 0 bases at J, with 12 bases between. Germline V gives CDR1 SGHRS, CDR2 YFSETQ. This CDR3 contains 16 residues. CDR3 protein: CASSLVPGPMNTEAFF. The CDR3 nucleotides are TGCGCCAGCAGCTTGGTCCCAGGGCCGATGAACACTGAAGCTTTCTTT.

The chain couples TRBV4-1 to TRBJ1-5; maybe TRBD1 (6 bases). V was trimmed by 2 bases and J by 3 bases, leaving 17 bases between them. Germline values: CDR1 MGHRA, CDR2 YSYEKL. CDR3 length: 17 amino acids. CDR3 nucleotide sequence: TGCGCCAGCAGCCAAAGCCCACGGACAGACTTCAATCAGCCCCAGCATTTT. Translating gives CASSQSPRTDFNQPQHF.

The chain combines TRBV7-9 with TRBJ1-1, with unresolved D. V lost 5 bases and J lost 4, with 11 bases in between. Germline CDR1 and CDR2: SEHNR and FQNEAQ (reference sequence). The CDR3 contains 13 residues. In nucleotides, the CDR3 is TGTGCCAGCAGCAGAAGAGAAACCACTGAAGCTTTCTTT. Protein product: CASSRRETTEAFF.

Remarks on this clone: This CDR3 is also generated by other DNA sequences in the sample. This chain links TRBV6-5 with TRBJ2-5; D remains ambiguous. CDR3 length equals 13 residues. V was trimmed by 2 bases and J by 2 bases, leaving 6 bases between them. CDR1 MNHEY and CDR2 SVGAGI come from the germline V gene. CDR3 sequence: CASSYTIQETQYF. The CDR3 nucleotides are TGTGCCAGCAGTTACACCATACAAGAGACCCAGTACTTC.

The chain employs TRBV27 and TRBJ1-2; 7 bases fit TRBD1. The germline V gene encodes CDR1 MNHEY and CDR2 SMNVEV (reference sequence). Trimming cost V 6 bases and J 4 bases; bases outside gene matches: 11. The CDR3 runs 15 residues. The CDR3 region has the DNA TGTGCCAGCAGCCCGCGGGACAGCAGATCCTATGGCTACACCTTC. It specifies CASSPRDSRSYGYTF.

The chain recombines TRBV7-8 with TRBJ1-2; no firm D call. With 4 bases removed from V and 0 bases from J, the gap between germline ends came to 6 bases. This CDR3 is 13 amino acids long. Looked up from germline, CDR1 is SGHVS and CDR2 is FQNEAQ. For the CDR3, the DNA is TGTGCCAGCAGCTCGTTAGCTAACTATGGCTACACCTTC. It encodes CASSSLANYGYTF.

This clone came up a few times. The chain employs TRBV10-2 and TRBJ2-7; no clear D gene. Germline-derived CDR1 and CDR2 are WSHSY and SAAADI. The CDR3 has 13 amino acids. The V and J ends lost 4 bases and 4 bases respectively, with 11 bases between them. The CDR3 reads CASSVQRTYEQYF. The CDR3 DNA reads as TGCGCCAGCAGTGTACAGAGAACGTACGAGCAGTACTTC.

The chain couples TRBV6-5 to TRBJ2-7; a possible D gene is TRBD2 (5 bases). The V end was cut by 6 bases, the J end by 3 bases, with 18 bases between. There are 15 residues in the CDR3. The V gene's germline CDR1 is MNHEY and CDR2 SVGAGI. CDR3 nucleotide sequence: TGTGCCAGCAGACTAGGCGACGGAAGGAACTACGAGCAGTACTTC. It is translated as CASRLGDGRNYEQYF.

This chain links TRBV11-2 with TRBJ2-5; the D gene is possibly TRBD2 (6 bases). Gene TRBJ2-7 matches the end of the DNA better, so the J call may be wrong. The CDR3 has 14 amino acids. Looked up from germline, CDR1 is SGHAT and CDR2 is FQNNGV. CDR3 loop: CASRTSGGVYEQYF. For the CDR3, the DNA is TGTGCCAGCAGGACCTCCGGCGGGGTCTACGAGCAGTACTTC.

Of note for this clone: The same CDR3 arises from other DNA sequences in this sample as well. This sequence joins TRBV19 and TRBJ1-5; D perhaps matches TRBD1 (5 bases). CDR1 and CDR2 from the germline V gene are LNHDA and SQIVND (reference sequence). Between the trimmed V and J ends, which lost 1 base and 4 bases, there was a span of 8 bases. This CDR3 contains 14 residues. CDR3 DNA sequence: TGTGCCAGTAGTATAGGTACAGGAAATCAGCCCCAGCATTTT. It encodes CASSIGTGNQPQHF.

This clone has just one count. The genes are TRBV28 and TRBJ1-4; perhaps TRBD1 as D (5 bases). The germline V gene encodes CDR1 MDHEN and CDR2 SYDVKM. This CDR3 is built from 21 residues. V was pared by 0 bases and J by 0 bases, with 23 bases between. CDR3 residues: CASSLWPGGGHNGATNEKLFF. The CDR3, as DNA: TGTGCCAGCAGTTTATGGCCCGGTGGGGGTCACAATGGAGCAACTAATGAAAAACTGTTTTTT.

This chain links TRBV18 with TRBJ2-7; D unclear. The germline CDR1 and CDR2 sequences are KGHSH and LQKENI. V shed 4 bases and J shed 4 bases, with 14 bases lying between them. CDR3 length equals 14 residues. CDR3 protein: CASSRATRRYEQYF. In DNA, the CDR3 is TGTGCCAGCTCACGCGCCACCAGAAGATACGAGCAGTACTTC.

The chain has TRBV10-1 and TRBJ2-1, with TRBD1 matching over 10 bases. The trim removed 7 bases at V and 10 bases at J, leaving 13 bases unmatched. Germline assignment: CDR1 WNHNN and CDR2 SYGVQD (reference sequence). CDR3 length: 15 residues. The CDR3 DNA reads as TGCGCCAGCACCTCGGGACAGGGGAATCGGGGGGAGCAGTTCTTC. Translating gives CASTSGQGNRGEQFF.

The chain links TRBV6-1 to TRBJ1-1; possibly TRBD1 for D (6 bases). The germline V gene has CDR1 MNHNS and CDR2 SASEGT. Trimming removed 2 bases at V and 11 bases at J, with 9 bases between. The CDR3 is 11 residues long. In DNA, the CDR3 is TGTGCCAGCAGTGAAACAGGGTACGCTTTCTTT. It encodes CASSETGYAFF.

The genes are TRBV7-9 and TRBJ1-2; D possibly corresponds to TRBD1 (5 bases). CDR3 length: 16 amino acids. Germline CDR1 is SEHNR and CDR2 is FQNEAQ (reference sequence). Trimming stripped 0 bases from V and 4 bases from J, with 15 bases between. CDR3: CASSLAIPQGLYGYTF. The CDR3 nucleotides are TGTGCCAGCAGCTTAGCTATTCCGCAGGGTCTCTATGGCTACACCTTC.

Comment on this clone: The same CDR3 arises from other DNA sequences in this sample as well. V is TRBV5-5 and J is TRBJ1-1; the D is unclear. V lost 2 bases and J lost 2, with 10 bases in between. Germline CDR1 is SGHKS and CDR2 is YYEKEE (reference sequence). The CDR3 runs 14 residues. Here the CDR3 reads CASSLRRTNTEAFF. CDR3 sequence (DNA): TGTGCCAGCAGCTTAAGGAGAACCAACACTGAAGCTTTCTTT.

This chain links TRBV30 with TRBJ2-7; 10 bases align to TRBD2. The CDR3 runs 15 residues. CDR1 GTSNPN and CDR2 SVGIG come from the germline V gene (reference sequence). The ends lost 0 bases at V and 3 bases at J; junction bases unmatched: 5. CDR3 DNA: TGTGCCTGGAGTGTAGGACTAGCGGAACACTACGAGCAGTACTTC. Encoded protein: CAWSVGLAEHYEQYF.

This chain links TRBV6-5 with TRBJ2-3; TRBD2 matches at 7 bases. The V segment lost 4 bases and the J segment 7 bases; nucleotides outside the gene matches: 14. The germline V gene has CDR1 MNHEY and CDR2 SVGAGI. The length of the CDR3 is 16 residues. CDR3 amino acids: CASSSPGGGTSNTQYF. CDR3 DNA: TGTGCCAGCAGTTCCCCGGGGGGAGGGACTTCAAATACGCAGTATTTT.

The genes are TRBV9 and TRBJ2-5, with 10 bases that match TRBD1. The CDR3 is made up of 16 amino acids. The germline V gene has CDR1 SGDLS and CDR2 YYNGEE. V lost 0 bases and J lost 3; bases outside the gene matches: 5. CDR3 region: CASSVDGTGVKETQYF. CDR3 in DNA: TGTGCCAGCAGCGTAGACGGGACAGGGGTCAAAGAGACCCAGTACTTC.

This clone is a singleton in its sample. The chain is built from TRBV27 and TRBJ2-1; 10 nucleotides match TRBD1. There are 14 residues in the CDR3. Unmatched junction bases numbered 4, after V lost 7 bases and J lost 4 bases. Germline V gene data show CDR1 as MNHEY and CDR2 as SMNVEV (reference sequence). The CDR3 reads CASTPDRGYNEQFF. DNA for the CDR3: TGTGCCAGCACCCCGGACAGGGGGTACAATGAGCAGTTCTTC.